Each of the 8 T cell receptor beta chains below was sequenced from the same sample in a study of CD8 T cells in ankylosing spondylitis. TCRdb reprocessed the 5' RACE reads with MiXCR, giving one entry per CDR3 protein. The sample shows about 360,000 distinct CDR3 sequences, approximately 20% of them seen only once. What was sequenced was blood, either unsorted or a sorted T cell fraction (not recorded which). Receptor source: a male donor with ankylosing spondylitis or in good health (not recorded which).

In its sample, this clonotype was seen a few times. The CDR3 DNA sequence: TGCAGTGCCCCGAGGACAGGCTCTGCCAAAAACATTCAGTACTTC. This translates into CSAPRTGSAKNIQYF. This chain joins TRBV20-1 and TRBJ2-4; 7 bases align to TRBD1. The length of the CDR3 is 15 residues. The V gene end was trimmed by 6 bases and the J gene end by 1 base; junction bases not matched to a gene: 9. Germline V gives CDR1 DFQATT, CDR2 SNEGSKA (reference sequence).

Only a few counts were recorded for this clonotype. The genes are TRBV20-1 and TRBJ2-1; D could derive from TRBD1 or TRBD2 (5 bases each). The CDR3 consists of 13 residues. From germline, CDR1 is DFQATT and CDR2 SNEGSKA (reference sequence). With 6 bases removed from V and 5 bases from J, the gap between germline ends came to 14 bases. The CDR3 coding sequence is TGCAGTGCCGCTGAGGGGACCCACAATGAGCAGTTCTTC. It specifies CSAAEGTHNEQFF.

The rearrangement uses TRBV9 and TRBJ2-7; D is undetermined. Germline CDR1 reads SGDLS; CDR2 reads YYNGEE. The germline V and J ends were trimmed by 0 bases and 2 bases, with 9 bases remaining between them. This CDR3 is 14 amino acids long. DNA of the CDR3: TGTGCCAGCAGCGTAGATGGGTCCCCCTACGAGCAGTACTTC. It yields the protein CASSVDGSPYEQYF. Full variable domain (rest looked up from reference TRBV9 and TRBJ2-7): DSGVTQTPKHLITATGQRVTLRCSPRSGDLSVYWYQQSLDQGLQFLIQYYNGEERAKGNILERFSAQQFPDLHSELNLSSLELGDSALYFCASSVDGSPYEQYFGPGTRLTVT.

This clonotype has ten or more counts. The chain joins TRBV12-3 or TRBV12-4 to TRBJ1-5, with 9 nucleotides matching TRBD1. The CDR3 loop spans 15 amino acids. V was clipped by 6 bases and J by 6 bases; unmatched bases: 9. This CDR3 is CASSSDRGRTQPQHF. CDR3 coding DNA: TGTGCCAGCAGCTCTGACAGGGGGAGGACTCAGCCCCAGCATTTT.

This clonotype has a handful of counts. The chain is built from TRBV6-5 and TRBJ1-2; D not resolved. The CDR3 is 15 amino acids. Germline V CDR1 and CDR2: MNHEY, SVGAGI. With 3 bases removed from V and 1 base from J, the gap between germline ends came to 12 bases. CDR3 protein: CASSYIEGRNYGYTF. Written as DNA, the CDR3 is TGTGCCAGCAGTTATATCGAGGGTCGTAACTATGGCTACACCTTC.

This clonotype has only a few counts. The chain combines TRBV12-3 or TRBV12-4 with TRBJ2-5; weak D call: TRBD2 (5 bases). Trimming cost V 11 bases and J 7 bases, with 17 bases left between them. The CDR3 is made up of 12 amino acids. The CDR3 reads CACRPGGGTQYF. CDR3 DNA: TGTGCCTGCCGCCCCGGAGGAGGGACCCAGTACTTC.

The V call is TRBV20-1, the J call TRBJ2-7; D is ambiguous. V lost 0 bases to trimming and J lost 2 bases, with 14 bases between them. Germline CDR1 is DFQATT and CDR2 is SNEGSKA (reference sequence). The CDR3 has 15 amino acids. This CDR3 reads CSARDLWGSAYEQYF. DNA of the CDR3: TGCAGTGCTAGAGATCTCTGGGGAAGTGCCTACGAGCAGTACTTC.

CDR3 protein: CATSRDRAGGADTQYF. The CDR3 DNA follows: TGTGCCACCAGCAGAGATAGGGCAGGGGGGGCAGATACGCAGTATTTT. The V call is TRBV15, the J call TRBJ2-3; tentatively, D is TRBD1 or TRBD2 (7 bases each). The germline V gene encodes CDR1 LNHNV and CDR2 YYDKDF (reference sequence). This CDR3 has 16 residues. Trimming left V 0 bases short and J 4 bases short, with 14 bases between.